These 5 T cell receptor beta chains were all obtained from the same sample, sequenced in a study of blood T cell repertoires in COVID-19. The protocol was immunoSEQ multiplex PCR, while the TCRdb copy is restricted to in-frame clones and leaves out a portion. The sample includes roughly 370,000 clones, approximately 90% seen only once; the top ten take 10%. The material sequenced was PBMCs or T cells enriched from blood (not recorded which). All receptors come from a woman aged 45-65 years who had recovered from COVID-19.

This chain links TRBV5-5 with TRBJ1-6, with D possibly being TRBD1 (5 bases). The germline CDR1 and CDR2 sequences are SGHKS and YYEKEE (reference sequence). V was cut by 4 bases and J by 7 bases, with 12 bases left in between. This CDR3 contains 14 residues. Written as DNA, the CDR3 is TGTGCCAGCAGCCCGGGACTTCTAAATTCACCCCTCCACTTT. It encodes CASSPGLLNSPLHF.

A word on this clone: This sample includes further DNA sequences coding for the same CDR3. V gene TRBV27 combines with J gene TRBJ1-2; D is unresolved. V lost 4 bases, J lost 2 bases, and 8 bases lay in between. Germline loops: CDR1 MNHEY, CDR2 SMNVEV (reference sequence). The CDR3 is 13 amino acids. The DNA of the CDR3 is TGTGCCAGCAGTTCCTCGGGAAACTATGGCTACACCTTC. Its translation: CASSSSGNYGYTF.

This clone has a single count. This chain joins TRBV10-3 and TRBJ1-3; D ambiguous. V was pared by 2 bases and J by 2 bases, with 7 bases between. In germline, CDR1 is ENHRY, CDR2 SYGVKD. The CDR3 has 14 amino acids. CDR3 amino acids: CAISETEPGNTIYF. CDR3 nucleotides: TGTGCCATCAGTGAGACAGAACCTGGAAACACCATATATTTT.

The CDR3 nucleotides read TGTGCCAGCCAGAGTCGACAGGGGAGTGAGCAGTTCTTC. Its protein is CASQSRQGSEQFF. The chain employs TRBV25-1 and TRBJ2-1; TRBD1 matches 8 bases. Germline loops: CDR1 MGHDK, CDR2 SYGVNS. The CDR3 is made up of 13 amino acids. V was clipped by 8 bases and J by 9 bases; unmatched bases: 9.

The chain couples TRBV6-5 to TRBJ1-2, with TRBD1 matching over 7 bases. Losses at the gene ends were 5 bases for V and 8 bases for J; bases not matched to a gene: 8. Germline CDR1 MNHEY, CDR2 SVGAGI. The CDR3 covers 13 residues. This chain's CDR3 is CASSPRDRGGYTF. CDR3 sequence (DNA): TGTGCCAGCAGTCCTCGGGACAGAGGCGGCTACACCTTC.